This paragraph covers one T cell receptor (beta chain) sequence. This sample stems from a study of cytomegalovirus exposure and HLA in healthy donors. The V gene end was trimmed by 2 bases and the J gene end by 3 bases; junction bases not matched to a gene: 1. CDR1 MNHEY and CDR2 SMNVEV come from the germline V gene (reference sequence). This CDR3 spans 14 amino acids. Generated by immunoSEQ multiplex PCR, the TCRdb table keeps only in-frame clones and is missing some. The sample shows some 260,000 clones, about 88% of them seen only once. Sequencing was done on a sample of PBMCs. The chain is built from TRBV27 and TRBJ1-5; 7 bases agree with TRBD1. The clonotype originates from a man aged 18 to 30 in good health and CMV-seropositive. The CDR3 DNA follows: TGTGCCAGCAGTTTAGGGACAGACAATCAGCCCCAGCATTTT. Amino acids: CASSLGTDNQPQHF.